This entry lists 31 T cell receptor beta chains sequenced from one sample in a study of blood T cells in healthy people across ages. A second about 6 to 11 cycle PCR used barcoded and J-beta primers. TCRdb reanalysed the 5' RACE reads using MiXCR and keeps one entry per CDR3 protein. Found here are about 900,000 distinct CDR3 sequences, about 59% of them singletons; the top ten hold 25% to 35%. Source material: blood. All receptors derive from a man younger than 40 in good health.

V usage is TRBV7-9 and J usage is TRBJ2-6; the match to TRBD1 covers 10 bases. CDR1 is SEHNR, CDR2 FQNEAQ, per germline (reference sequence). Trimming removed 7 bases from V and 0 bases from J; junction bases left unmatched: 9. The CDR3 has 18 amino acids. The CDR3 sequence: CASNHGDRGSSGANVLTF. CDR3 nucleotides: TGTGCCAGCAACCATGGGGACAGGGGAAGCTCTGGGGCCAACGTCCTGACTTTC.

The rearrangement joins TRBV3-1 to TRBJ2-5; no reliable D call. The J call is in doubt because the DNA end fits TRBJ2-7 better. There are 17 residues in the CDR3. Germline V CDR1 and CDR2: LGHDT, YNNKEL (reference sequence). CDR3: CASSQISPTLSLDEQYF. CDR3 DNA: TGTGCCAGCAGCCAAATCTCACCAACCCTTAGTCTGGACGAGCAGTACTTC.

The chain links TRBV5-1 to TRBJ2-7; no firm D call. The CDR3 extends over 13 amino acids. Germline CDR1 is SGHRS and CDR2 is YFSETQ. V shed 3 bases and J shed 1 base, with 8 bases lying between them. For the CDR3, the DNA is TGCGCCAGCAGCTCCGGAGAGTCCTACGAGCAGTACTTC. Translating gives CASSSGESYEQYF.

This clonotype was seen once. The rearrangement joins TRBV12-3 or TRBV12-4 to TRBJ2-1; 15 bases are shared with TRBD2. The CDR3 contains 20 residues. V gave up 5 bases and J gave up 0 bases; unmatched junction bases: 11. Here the CDR3 reads CASSTRTSGGDISSYNEQFF. The CDR3 DNA follows: TGTGCCAGCAGTACCCGGACTAGCGGGGGGGATATTAGCTCCTACAATGAGCAGTTCTTC.

The chain carries TRBV6-2 or TRBV6-3 and TRBJ1-5; D remains ambiguous. The germline V gene encodes CDR1 MNHEY and CDR2 SVGEGT. The CDR3 has 16 residues. The germline V and J ends were trimmed by 2 bases and 0 bases, with 11 bases remaining between them. CDR3 nucleotide sequence: TGTGCCAGCAGTTACCTCATCGCCCCTAGCAATCAGCCCCAGCATTTT. Amino acids: CASSYLIAPSNQPQHF.

The chain has TRBV7-2 and TRBJ2-1; D is unclear. The CDR3 has 14 amino acids. Germline V CDR1 and CDR2: SGHTA, FQGNSA. Trimming removed 0 bases at V and 9 bases at J, with 12 bases between. The CDR3 here is CASSLAGPNSEQFF. CDR3 bases: TGTGCCAGCAGCTTAGCGGGCCCCAATAGTGAGCAGTTCTTC.

The V and J genes are TRBV15 and TRBJ2-5; D is ambiguous. This CDR3 region has 13 residues. V lost 3 bases and J lost 5, with 10 bases in between. Germline CDR1 and CDR2: LNHNV and YYDKDF (reference sequence). The CDR3 coding sequence is TGTGCCACCAGCAGGCCCCCGGTGGAGACCCAGTACTTC. Translated, it gives CATSRPPVETQYF.

The chain combines TRBV20-1 with TRBJ2-5, with D unclear. The J call is doubtful: the DNA matches TRBJ2-7 better. The CDR3 runs to 14 residues. Germline lookup yields CDR1 DFQATT and CDR2 SNEGSKA (reference sequence). For the CDR3, the DNA is TGCAGTGCTAGAAGTCAAGGGATTCCCTACGAGCAGTACTTC. Residues: CSARSQGIPYEQYF.

This clonotype was picked up one time. The V call is TRBV21-1, the J call TRBJ1-2. TRBV21-1 is a documented pseudogene. The CDR3 totals 15 residues. CDR3 DNA: TGTGCCAGCAGCAATATAAGGGCACATTTTAAGCGCTACACCTTC. This codes for CASSNIRAHFKRYTF.

The gene calls are TRBV9 and TRBJ2-3; tentative D call: TRBD1 (6 bases). The V end lost 0 bases, the J end lost 2 bases, and 10 bases lay between the germline ends. Germline V gene sequence: CDR1 SGDLS, CDR2 YYNGEE. The length of the CDR3 is 15 residues. The CDR3 DNA follows: TGTGCCAGCAGCGTAGCCCCAGGGGCCACAGATACGCAGTATTTT. This translates into CASSVAPGATDTQYF.

This clonotype was detected only a few times. V gene TRBV4-3 combines with J gene TRBJ2-1; D possibly uses TRBD1 or TRBD2 (5 bases each). The ends were cut back, 1 base at V and 6 bases at J, with 7 bases in the middle. The V gene's germline CDR1 is LGHNA and CDR2 YSLEER. The CDR3 is 13 amino acids. CDR3: CASSQGGGNEQFF. The CDR3 coding sequence is TGCGCCAGCAGCCAAGGTGGGGGCAATGAGCAGTTCTTC.

This clonotype was observed once. The CDR3: CASSVAGTRPDTQYF. Written as DNA, the CDR3 is TGTGCCAGCAGCGTAGCCGGGACTAGGCCAGATACGCAGTATTTT. V and J are TRBV9 and TRBJ2-3; 8 bases agree with TRBD2. With 0 bases clipped from V and 4 bases from J, the junction kept 4 bases outside the gene matches. Germline V gene lookup returns CDR1 SGDLS and CDR2 YYNGEE. CDR3 length equals 15 residues.

The chain recombines TRBV15 with TRBJ2-5; 8 positions match TRBD1. Germline assignment: CDR1 LNHNV and CDR2 YYDKDF (reference sequence). V gave up 3 bases and J gave up 2 bases; unmatched junction bases: 5. CDR3 size: 15 residues. Here the CDR3 reads CATSRQGQGQETQYF. DNA for the CDR3: TGTGCCACCAGCAGGCAAGGACAGGGACAAGAGACCCAGTACTTC.

This clonotype showed up just a few times. This rearrangement joins TRBV9 to TRBJ2-5; D gene unclear. Germline V gene lookup returns CDR1 SGDLS and CDR2 YYNGEE. V lost 2 bases and J 3 bases, leaving 14 bases between the germline ends. The CDR3 is 15 amino acids. The CDR3 region is CASSVDMMREETQYF. Here the CDR3 DNA reads TGTGCCAGCAGCGTCGACATGATGCGAGAAGAGACCCAGTACTTC.

The table lists this clonotype with a few counts. This rearrangement joins TRBV4-3 to TRBJ2-6, with D perhaps TRBD1 (6 bases). Germline loops: CDR1 LGHNA, CDR2 YSLEER. V was clipped by 1 base and J by 0 bases, with 13 bases between them. The CDR3 spans 18 residues. CDR3 nucleotides: TGCGCCAGCAGCCAAGGAGGCACAGGGATCTCTGGGGCCAACGTCCTGACTTTC. As protein: CASSQGGTGISGANVLTF.

This clonotype was found a few times. This chain links TRBV20-1 with TRBJ1-2, with 7 nucleotides matching TRBD1. The CDR3 consists of 13 residues. Germline V gives CDR1 DFQATT, CDR2 SNEGSKA (reference sequence). V lost 3 bases, J lost 4 bases, and 5 bases stayed unmatched. CDR3 residues: CSARRDSFYGYTF. CDR3 DNA sequence: TGCAGTGCTAGGCGGGACAGCTTCTATGGCTACACCTTC.

The gene calls are TRBV4-2 and TRBJ2-6, with D perhaps TRBD1 (5 bases). Germline CDR1 reads LGHNA; CDR2 reads YNFKEQ. The CDR3 consists of 16 residues. Trimming took 2 bases from V and 0 from J, leaving 8 bases between them. The CDR3 here is CASSQRQISGANVLTF. Written as DNA, the CDR3 is TGTGCCAGCAGCCAAAGACAGATCTCTGGGGCCAACGTCCTGACTTTC.

The chain uses TRBV6-6 and TRBJ2-5; the D is unclear. The CDR3 sequence is 16 residues long. From germline, CDR1 is MNHNY and CDR2 SVGAGI (reference sequence). V lost 4 bases and J 1 base, leaving 16 bases between the germline ends. The CDR3: CASSSLNPHSQETQYF. In DNA form, the CDR3 reads TGTGCCAGCAGTTCCCTGAACCCCCATAGCCAAGAGACCCAGTACTTC.

The chain joins TRBV28 to TRBJ2-1, with 8 nucleotides matching TRBD1. Germline V lookup: CDR1 MDHEN, CDR2 SYDVKM. Trimming at V came to 6 bases and at J to 8 bases, leaving 3 bases not matched to a gene. The CDR3 runs 12 residues. This CDR3 is CASRARGHEQFF. CDR3 coding DNA: TGTGCCAGCAGGGCCAGGGGGCATGAGCAGTTCTTC.

In DNA, the CDR3 is TGCGCCAGCAGCTTGGGAGGGAATGCAGATACGCAGTATTTT. Its protein is CASSLGGNADTQYF. The chain combines TRBV5-1 with TRBJ2-3; possible D gene TRBD2, 5 bases. The germline gives CDR1 SGHRS, CDR2 YFSETQ. The CDR3 spans 14 residues. The V end lost 0 bases, the J end lost 4 bases, and 9 bases lay between the germline ends.

This clonotype was observed a few times. The genes are TRBV9 and TRBJ2-1, with a possible D match to TRBD2 (6 bases). Trimming removed 0 bases at V and 5 bases at J, with 12 bases between. The germline V gene encodes CDR1 SGDLS and CDR2 YYNGEE. The CDR3 contains 15 residues. The chain's CDR3 is CASSVGPSGDNEQFF. CDR3 bases: TGTGCCAGCAGCGTAGGGCCCTCGGGGGACAATGAGCAGTTCTTC.

Comments on this clonotype: Compared with germline, one end of the junction differs, possibly owing to a read error. The chain combines TRBV7-2 with TRBJ1-6; D is undetermined. The germline V gene has CDR1 SGHTA and CDR2 FQGNSA. This CDR3 has 14 residues. The CDR3 loop is CVSSLPRPNSPLHF. The CDR3 coding sequence is TGTGTCAGCAGCTTACCGCGGCCAAATTCACCCCTCCACTTT. Combining the CDR3 with reference TRBV7-2 and TRBJ1-6 gives the whole variable domain GAGVSQSPSNKVTEKGKDVELRCDPISGHTALYWYRQSLGQGLEFLIYFQGNSAPDKSGLPSDRFSAERTGGSVSTLTIQRTQQEDSAVYLCVSSLPRPNSPLHFGNGTRLTVT.

This clonotype has just one count. This rearrangement joins TRBV2 to TRBJ1-5; D not resolved. Per germline, CDR1 SNHLY and CDR2 FYNNEI. V gave up 3 bases and J gave up 0 bases, with 15 bases separating them. The CDR3 loop spans 17 amino acids. As DNA, the CDR3 is TGTGCCAGCAGTGATTGGAGGTGGCAGGATAGCAATCAGCCCCAGCATTTT. Protein product: CASSDWRWQDSNQPQHF. The whole variable domain, remainder taken from reference TRBV2 and TRBJ1-5, is EPEVTQTPSHQVTQMGQEVILRCVPISNHLYFYWYRQILGQKVEFLVSFYNNEISEKSEIFDDQFSVERPDGSNFTLKIRSTKLEDSAMYFCASSDWRWQDSNQPQHFGDGTRLSIL.

The chain couples TRBV20-1 to TRBJ1-6; 8 bases align to TRBD1. The CDR3 consists of 14 residues. Trimming cost V 6 bases and J 3 bases; bases outside gene matches: 4. Germline V gene data show CDR1 as DFQATT and CDR2 as SNEGSKA (reference sequence). CDR3 nucleotides: TGCAGTGCCTTGGACAGGGTCTATAATTCACCCCTCCACTTT. This encodes CSALDRVYNSPLHF.

The chain joins TRBV20-1 to TRBJ2-1; the D call may be TRBD1 or TRBD2 (6 bases each). V was cut by 7 bases and J by 6 bases, with 19 bases left in between. The CDR3 loop spans 14 amino acids. The germline V gene has CDR1 DFQATT and CDR2 SNEGSKA (reference sequence). The CDR3: CSVDSGGLRNEQFF. CDR3 bases: TGCAGTGTGGATAGTGGGGGGCTGCGCAATGAGCAGTTCTTC.

The chain is built from TRBV9 and TRBJ2-4, with TRBD2 matching 12 bases. The J call may be incorrect, as the DNA end agrees better with TRBJ2-7. The CDR3 spans 15 residues. Germline V gene data show CDR1 as SGDLS and CDR2 as YYNGEE. In DNA, the CDR3 is TGTGCCAGCAGCAAAACGACTAGCGGGAGCTACGAGCAGTACTTC. Amino acid sequence: CASSKTTSGSYEQYF.

V gene TRBV24-1 combines with J gene TRBJ2-7; maybe TRBD2 (6 bases). The J call may be faulty, since TRBJ2-5 better matches the DNA end. Germline CDR1 KGHDR, CDR2 SFDVKD. CDR3 length: 14 residues. In DNA, the CDR3 is TGTGCCACCAGTGATTTGCGGGCGGGGGAGACCCAGTACTTC. Its translation: CATSDLRAGETQYF.

CDR3 nucleotide sequence: TGCAGTGTATTTGACACCGGGACCACTGAAGCTTTCTTT. Translating it yields CSVFDTGTTEAFF. The J gene is TRBJ1-1, the V gene TRBV20-1; possible D gene TRBD1, 5 bases. The CDR3 runs to 13 residues. The germline V gene encodes CDR1 DFQATT and CDR2 SNEGSKA (reference sequence). Deletions cut 7 bases from V and 4 bases from J, with 16 bases between.

The chain employs TRBV7-2 and TRBJ1-5; D unresolved. V gave up 2 bases and J gave up 4 bases, with 12 bases separating them. The germline CDR1 and CDR2 sequences are SGHTA and FQGNSA. This CDR3 is 15 amino acids long. CDR3 sequence reads: CASSLTIALNQPQHF. As DNA, the CDR3 is TGTGCCAGCAGCTTAACGATTGCACTAAATCAGCCCCAGCATTTT.

This CDR3 reads CATSDFAGNTGELFF. DNA for the CDR3: TGTGCCACCAGTGATTTTGCCGGGAACACCGGGGAGCTGTTTTTT. The rearrangement uses TRBV24-1 and TRBJ2-2; no reliable D call. Trimming removed 1 base at V and 1 base at J, with 6 bases between. This CDR3 has 15 residues. Germline CDR1 and CDR2: KGHDR and SFDVKD.

The genes are TRBV27 and TRBJ2-7, with TRBD1 matching over 10 bases. The tail of the sequence fits TRBJ2-5 better, so the J call may be wrong. The CDR3 runs to 14 residues. Germline assignment: CDR1 MNHEY and CDR2 SMNVEV (reference sequence). CDR3 nucleotide sequence: TGTGCCAGCAGAAGACAGGGGGCAAAAGAGACCCAGTACTTC. Protein: CASRRQGAKETQYF.